This TCR beta chain is from a study of control samples from healthy donors and cancer patients. The CDR3 loop spans 15 amino acids. Trimming stripped 0 bases from V and 6 bases from J, with 12 bases between. From germline, CDR1 is SGHTA and CDR2 FQGNSA. Only in-frame clones appear in the TCRdb table, and some are missing; sequencing was by immunoSEQ multiplex PCR. The profile shows almost 90,000 clones, 85% to 90% of them singletons. This TCR was recovered from a woman aged 40 to 50 in good health. The chain couples TRBV7-2 to TRBJ2-1; perhaps TRBD1 as D (6 bases). The sequenced sample was blood. The chain's CDR3 is CASSLAPRTVNEQFF. Written as DNA, the CDR3 is TGTGCCAGCAGCTTAGCCCCCCGGACAGTCAATGAGCAGTTCTTC. The whole variable domain, remainder taken from reference TRBV7-2 and TRBJ2-1, is GAGVSQSPSNKVTEKGKDVELRCDPISGHTALYWYRQSLGQGLEFLIYFQGNSAPDKSGLPSDRFSAERTGGSVSTLTIQRTQQEDSAVYLCASSLAPRTVNEQFFGPGTRLTVL.